The subject of this entry is one T cell receptor (beta chain). No antigen is known for it. No qualities accompany the bases; no much larger clone lies one base away. The data are from a study of prognosis after radiotherapy for stage I lung cancer (dated by TCRdb to 2020 to 2022). Study-wide context: Approximately 20 stage I NSCLC patients were enrolled in Nanjing, China, between early 2018 and 2019. In fourteen patients the disease was a newly diagnosed primary stage I lung tumor, whereas a few had oligometastatic NSCLC following surgical resection of the primary tumor. All patients were regarded as medically inoperable, because of comorbidities in over 10 patients and refusal of surgery in more than 5 patients. The cohort included about a dozen men and several women, with a median age of around 70 years and a range of roughly 53 to 85 years. On tumor histology, approximately 12 patients had adenocarcinoma and several had squamous cell carcinoma. Image-guided IMRT or VMAT was used to deliver SBRT in 3 to 5 fractions at a biologically effective dose of at least 100 Gy. In every patient, SBRT was given without any concurrent therapy. Distant metastases were developed by four of the 19 patients after SBRT, at a median of 7 months, whereas no significant progression was observed in the other 15 patients. Peripheral blood TCR beta repertoires were profiled in stage I NSCLC patients before and after stereotactic body radiotherapy, and the study then linked these repertoires to distant failure. For each of the 20 or so patients, one blood sample was taken before SBRT and one after, so the study sequenced around 40 samples in total. The paper as a whole reports these results and caveats: The small cohort and short follow-up limited the study, so independent validation of the findings is needed. Post-SBRT Shannon entropy and its change from baseline were lower in patients who developed distant metastases; baseline Shannon entropy was not associated with metastases. All reported P values were unadjusted for multiple comparisons. Differences in TRBV and TRBJ usage frequencies by metastasis status were reportedly observed in two V genes at baseline and in fewer than 10 V and two J genes after SBRT. Whether the expanded TCR clones were tumor-specific was not determined. After SBRT, the number of unique TCR clones decreased (median approximately 10,000 before versus some 6,400 after; Wilcoxon paired P=0.011).

The germline V gene yields MNHEY for CDR1 and SVGEGT for CDR2. V is shortened by 7 bases, J by 3 bases, and the region joining them spans 12 bases. There are 13 amino acids in the CDR3, from cysteine to phenylalanine inclusive. CDR3 DNA is the only sequence kept; it has 39 bases, read in frame from the first base. The TCR beta CDR3 region was amplified from genomic DNA by two rounds of multiplex PCR. The first PCR round used primers specific to each TRBV and TRBJ gene, and the primer sequences were filed in Chinese patent CN105087789A. Universal primers were used in the second PCR round. The Roche High Pure PCR Template Preparation Kit was used to extract genomic DNA from frozen PBMCs. The libraries underwent paired-end sequencing with 151 bp reads on an Illumina HiSeq 3000. The study's own analysis went as follows. Raw reads lacking the multiplex PCR primer sequences were removed with CutAdapt. PEAR was used to merge high-quality paired reads into contigs. MiXCR assigned TRB V, D and J gene segments to each contig by aligning to reference sequences. CDR3 sequences were clustered by base quality and sequence similarity to remove sequencing errors. Diversity was calculated as Shannon entropy divided by the natural log of the number of productive TCR sequences. To get clonality, Shannon entropy was divided by the natural log of the number of unique clonotypes, and that result was subtracted from one. The Youden index of ROC curves was used to select progression-free survival cut-offs for repertoire metrics, and analyses were performed in R 3.5.3. In-frame beta chains were kept once TCRdb had trimmed the public reads at Q25 with fastp and called clones with MiXCR. CDR3 protein duplicates are merged, each entry listing the most common genes and DNA. The V and J calls follow TCRdb's processing rather than the paper's. For this sample there are tens of thousands of distinct CDR3 sequences; roughly 47% appear just once. Of the sample, approximately 34% is held by the ten largest clones.

A history of other malignancies or of prior chemotherapy or radiotherapy was absent in all patients, and node-negative disease was shown on CT and PET/CT in all patients. At each of two time points, 5.5 to 7 milliliters of peripheral venous blood were collected in EDTA tubes. PBMCs were isolated by Ficoll-Paque Plus density-gradient centrifugation. Immediately after collection, samples were stored at -80 degrees C until analysis. Material: PBMCs, obtained before or after stereotactic body radiation therapy (not recorded which). The sequence was obtained from a donor aged 50 or older with non-small cell lung cancer. This chain joins TRBV6-2 or TRBV6-3 to TRBJ1-1; perhaps TRBD1 is the D gene, with 6 bases matching. The CDR3 reads CASNRQEYTEAFF. The DNA is as follows: TGTGCCAGCAATCGACAGGAATACACTGAAGCTTTCTTT.